This T cell receptor beta chain was recorded in a study of blood T cell repertoires in COVID-19 (dated by TCRdb to the early 2020s). Concerning the study at large: Samples from collaborators originated in the United States, Italy and Spain and spanned both the acute and convalescent phases of COVID-19. The repertoires were released in a freely available public database meant as a resource for research on the immune response to SARS-CoV-2. Samples were obtained from the ongoing ImmuneRACE study (first 160 participants) and from over a thousand subjects provided by 6 global collaborators. The dataset comprised deeply sampled blood TCRbeta repertoires from subjects exposed to, actively infected with, or recovered from COVID-19. The material from the prospective study consisted of cDNA or gDNA derived from T cells, B-cell-depleted T cells, or PBMCs. Where available, HLA class I and class II types were obtained from metadata supplied by the sample provider rather than from assay-based typing. Nearly every sample came with metadata listing a de-identified subject ID, COVID-19 status, age in years and sex. Here is what the overall study found, with its caveats: Clinical and demographic metadata were provided uncurated, with the amount varying by source and participant.

TCRbeta CDR3 regions were amplified from genomic DNA by means of the immunoSEQ Assay, a bias-controlled multiplex PCR. As for the authors' bioinformatics: Nucleated cell counts per sample were estimated from amplification of reference gene primers within the assay. Sequence reads were collapsed and filtered to measure the absolute abundance of every unique TCRbeta CDR3 rearrangement. For each sample, productive Simpson clonality was calculated by taking the square root of Simpson's diversity index across productive rearrangements. TCRdb retrieved this table from immuneACCESS and kept in-frame rearrangements only. Not all clones are present; in checked studies, unresolved V genes account for under half, and no reason is known for the remainder. Clone size and V and J calls were adopted from that table, with D and trimming inferred from the DNA. The sample table shows 250,000 to 400,000 clones, and 87% are seen once. The ten largest clones add up to 1% of the sample.

Regarding this clone: Its antigen has not been determined. No qualities accompany the bases; no much larger clone lies one base away.

The collaborating institutions used their own protocols to collect whole blood in K2EDTA tubes. For TCRbeta analysis, collaborators shipped samples in one of three forms: frozen whole blood, isolated PBMCs, or DNA extracted from either of those sample types. V was cut back by 1 base and J by 3 bases, leaving a gap of 7 bases between them. Spanning cysteine to phenylalanine, the CDR3 consists of 14 amino acids. Left in the record is the CDR3 DNA by itself, 42 bases read in frame from the first base. The germline V gene (reference sequence) supplies CDR1 SGHNT and CDR2 YYREEE. This chain is built from TRBV5-4 and TRBJ1-4, and TRBD1 may be the D gene, going by 6 matching bases. The receptor comes from a man over 45 with active or convalescent COVID-19. The sequenced material came from peripheral blood. The CDR3 is CASSLTGSNEKLFF. The bases read TGTGCCAGCAGCTTGACAGGGTCTAATGAAAAACTGTTTTTT.